Listed below are T cell receptor beta chains from one sample, sequenced in a study of shared clonotypes between healthy human individuals. The method was immunoSEQ multiplex PCR; TCRdb's version includes in-frame clones alone and lacks a portion of them. Of about 1 million clones in the sample, roughly 75% were seen once. The sequenced material came from memory CD4+ T cells sorted from blood. The origin of the receptors is a man aged 18 to 35 in good health. CDR3s include the opening cysteine and the closing phenylalanine or tryptophan. D genes are given only for firm matches. Expanded clones are given a class, and other clones once, few, many or no size at all.

13	-	TRBJ1-1	TRBV6-1	-	TGTGCCAGCGAACAGGGCCAGAACACTGAAGCTTTCTTT	CASEQGQNTEAFF
14	TRBD2	TRBJ2-7	TRBV5-1	-	TGCGCCAGCAGCGAGCGGGGGGCTTCCTACGAGCAGTACTTC	CASSERGASYEQYF
15	-	TRBJ1-2	TRBV4-1	-	TGCGCCAGCAGCCCCCAAGAGGGGGTTCACTATGGCTACACCTTC	CASSPQEGVHYGYTF
18	-	TRBJ2-7	TRBV7-2	-	TGTGCCAGCAGCTCCCTAAGGACTTACGGGAGAGTCTCCTACGAGCAGTACTTC	CASSSLRTYGRVSYEQYF
14	TRBD2	TRBJ2-7	TRBV11-3	-	TGTGCCAGCAGTCACGGCGGGAGCTCCTACGAGCAGTACTTC	CASSHGGSSYEQYF
11	-	TRBJ1-2	TRBV20-1	once	TGCAGTGCTAGGGCCCCCTATGGCTACACCTTC	CSARAPYGYTF
12	-	TRBJ1-2	TRBV6-5	few	TGTGCCAGCAGGGTGGGGGTTACTGGCTACACCTTC	CASRVGVTGYTF
17	TRBD1	TRBJ1-5	TRBV15	few	TGTGCCACCAGCAGAGTCTTTGCGGGACAGGTGAACCAGCCCCAGCATTTT	CATSRVFAGQVNQPQHF
14	-	TRBJ2-2	TRBV5-1	-	TGCGCCAGCAGCTTGGGACTGAGCACCGGGGAGCTGTTTTTT	CASSLGLSTGELFF
14	-	TRBJ2-5	TRBV10-3	-	TGTGCCATCAGTGAGTTTGGGGGCCGGGAGACCCAGTACTTC	CAISEFGGRETQYF
15	-	TRBJ1-5	TRBV15	-	TGTGCCACCAGCAGAGATCGACAGAGCAATCAGCCCCAGCATTTT	CATSRDRQSNQPQHF
18	TRBD1	TRBJ2-6	TRBV5-4	-	TGTGCCAGCAGCTCCCGGGACAGGGGGGTTTCTGGGGCCAACGTCCTGACTTTC	CASSSRDRGVSGANVLTF
16	-	TRBJ1-3	TRBV13	-	TGTGCCAGCAGCTTGGCCTCAGGGATGACAGGAAACACCATATATTTT	CASSLASGMTGNTIYF
14	-	TRBJ1-6	TRBV9	-	TGTGCCAGCAGCTCTCGGGACAATAATTCACCCCTCCACTTT	CASSSRDNNSPLHF
14	TRBD1	TRBJ1-1	TRBV19	-	TGTGCCAGGTTGGACAGGGACATGAACACTGAAGCTTTCTTT	CARLDRDMNTEAFF
16	-	TRBJ2-7	TRBV19	-	TGTGCCAGTAGTATCCCGGGCAGGTCCTCAACCTACGAGCAGTACTTC	CASSIPGRSSTYEQYF
16	-	TRBJ2-1	TRBV4-1	-	TGCGCCAGCACCCTCGCGTCGGGATTTCGCGGGCCCCAGCAGTTCTTC	CASTLASGFRGPQQFF
14	TRBD1	TRBJ2-7	TRBV30	-	TGTGCCTGGGGCGGACAGGGGGTCTCCTACGAGCAGTACTTC	CAWGGQGVSYEQYF
13	-	TRBJ1-2	TRBV2	-	TGTGCCAGCAGTGCGGACAGTGCATATGGCTACACCTTC	CASSADSAYGYTF
15	TRBD1	TRBJ2-3	TRBV4-1	-	TGCGCCAGCAGCACCCGGGACAGGATGCCAGATACGCAGTATTTT	CASSTRDRMPDTQYF
14	TRBD1	TRBJ1-1	TRBV28	-	TGTGCCAGCAGTTCCGGACAGGGGCACACTGAAGCTTTCTTT	CASSSGQGHTEAFF
13	-	TRBJ1-2	TRBV14	-	TGTGCCAGCAGCCCCACTTATAACTATGGCTACACCTTC	CASSPTYNYGYTF
15	TRBD1	TRBJ2-5	TRBV9	-	TGTGCCAGCAGCGCAGGACAGGGGTACCAAGAGACCCAGTACTTC	CASSAGQGYQETQYF
16	TRBD1	TRBJ1-3	TRBV7-2	-	TGTGCCAGCAGCTTAGCGGGACAGGGTAAAAGAAACACCATATATTTT	CASSLAGQGKRNTIYF
14	-	TRBJ1-4	TRBV10-2	once	TGCGCCAGCACCCAGAGACCAACTAATGAAAAACTGTTTTTT	CASTQRPTNEKLFF
14	TRBD2	TRBJ2-2	TRBV6-4	-	TGTGCCAGCAGAGCGGGAGGTAACACCGGGGAGCTGTTTTTT	CASRAGGNTGELFF
17	TRBD1	TRBJ2-6	TRBV18	-	TGTGCCAGCTCACCACAGGGGGCTTACGTGGGGGCCAACGTCCTGACTTTC	CASSPQGAYVGANVLTF
15	TRBD1	TRBJ2-7	TRBV29-1	-	TGCAGCGTCGTAACCCTCGACAGGGGATTTGAAGAGCAGTACTTC	CSVVTLDRGFEEQYF
15	TRBD1	TRBJ2-3	TRBV6-1	-	TGTGCCAGCAAGCCCGGGACAGGGGGGGCAGATACGCAGTATTTT	CASKPGTGGADTQYF
12	-	TRBJ2-2	TRBV10-3	-	TGTGCCTCTAGGACCGGGTATGGGGAGCTGTTTTTT	CASRTGYGELFF
13	-	TRBJ1-1	TRBV10-2	-	TGCGCCAGCATCAAAAGACAGAACACTGAAGCTTTCTTT	CASIKRQNTEAFF
13	-	TRBJ2-7	TRBV12-1	-	TGTGCCAGCCGCACCCAGGGGCCCTACGAGCAGTACTTC	CASRTQGPYEQYF
12	TRBD1	TRBJ2-5	TRBV7-9	once	TGTGCCACCGGGACAGGCCAAGAGACCCAGTACTTC	CATGTGQETQYF
19	TRBD2	TRBJ2-1	TRBV11-2	few	TGTGCCAGCAGCCTAGGGATAGCGGGAGGGTCCAGCTCCTACAATGAGCAGTTCTTC	CASSLGIAGGSSSYNEQFF
14	TRBD1	TRBJ1-2	TRBV6-5	few	TGTGCCAGCAGTTCGTTGGGACAGAACTATGGCTACACCTTC	CASSSLGQNYGYTF
15	-	TRBJ2-1	TRBV11-2	-	TGTGCCAGCAGCTTAGATCTCGGGGAGGCGGATGAGCAGTTCTTC	CASSLDLGEADEQFF
15	-	TRBJ2-1	TRBV5-1	-	TGCGCCAGCAGCTTTAGCGGAATCTCCTACAATGAGCAGTTCTTC	CASSFSGISYNEQFF
14	-	TRBJ2-7	TRBV6-1	-	TGTGCCAGCAGTACAGGTTGGGGGTCCTACGAGCAGTACTTC	CASSTGWGSYEQYF
16	TRBD2	TRBJ2-1	TRBV27	many	TGTGCCAGCAGTTCCAAAGCGGGGGGGCGATACAATGAGCAGTTCTTC	CASSSKAGGRYNEQFF
12	-	TRBJ2-3	TRBV5-1	few	TGCGCCAGCAGCCTTAAGACAGATACGCAGTATTTT	CASSLKTDTQYF
12	-	TRBJ2-4	TRBV7-2	-	TGTGCCAGCAGCTCCGAGGCATGGATTCAGTACTTC	CASSSEAWIQYF
15	-	TRBJ2-1	TRBV28	-	TGTGCCAGCAGTTCAGCGGGTCGGTCCGACAATGAGCAGTTCTTC	CASSSAGRSDNEQFF
13	-	TRBJ2-5	TRBV12-5	-	TGTGCTAGTGTGGGGAGAAACCAAGAGACCCAGTACTTC	CASVGRNQETQYF
15	-	TRBJ2-3	TRBV6-4	-	TGTGCCAGCAGTACAGGGCCCTCTAGCACAGATACGCAGTATTTT	CASSTGPSSTDTQYF
11	-	TRBJ2-1	TRBV6-5	many	TGTGCCACCCAATCAGGAAATGAGCAGTTCTTC	CATQSGNEQFF
17	TRBD2	TRBJ2-3	TRBV2	few	TGTGCCAGCAGTGCCCTGGGGTGGGGACTACAAACAGATACGCAGTATTTT	CASSALGWGLQTDTQYF